The clone carrying this T cell receptor beta chain was found a few times. The antigen is unknown. The CDR3 covers 17 residues. Germline V gene data show CDR1 as LGHNT and CDR2 as FRNRAP. Germline trimming cut 0 bases from V and 6 bases from J; bases unmatched to any gene: 8. This entry belongs to a study of PD-1 blockade in mismatch repair-deficient tumors. Time point in this sample: identical roughly eleven-day culture without peptide (control). TCR sequencing covered a few patients who responded to pembrolizumab. Cells were stimulated more than nine days with each of seven ELISpot-reactive neoantigens. A no-peptide control culture served as baseline for clone fold changes. Sequencing used immunoSEQ multiplex PCR; TCRdb keeps in-frame clones, though not all of them. This table has about 14,000 clones, approximately 90% appearing once.

J is TRBJ2-7 and V is TRBV12-5; the match to TRBD2 covers 13 bases. Sequenced material: cells cultured in vitro, taken from a patient treated with pembrolizumab. The sequence derives from an adult with mismatch repair-deficient cancer. The CDR3 DNA is TGTGCTAGTGGTTTGGTAGTGGGACTAGCGGGATATAGCGAGCAGTACTTC. The encoded protein is CASGLVVGLAGYSEQYF.